This is a list of T cell receptor beta chains from one sample in a study of blood T cell repertoires in COVID-19. Measured with immunoSEQ multiplex PCR; TCRdb has only the in-frame clones, and not every one. Of under 200,000 clones listed, around 85% are singletons. Sequencing was performed on peripheral blood. These receptor sequences come from a woman aged 55-69 years with COVID-19, enrolled during active disease. The CDR3 runs from the conserved cysteine through the conserved F or W. Fields, in order: V gene, J gene, CDR3 length, clone size, D gene, CDR3 protein, CDR3 DNA. D genes are given only for firm matches. The listing skips clone size in some rows; elsewhere it reads once, few, many or a size class.

TRBV19	TRBJ2-2	15	.	TRBD1	CASSPTGEDTGELFF	TGTGCCAGTAGCCCGACAGGGGAGGACACCGGGGAGCTGTTTTTT
TRBV7-8	TRBJ2-7	16	few	TRBD2	CASSQRGTSGIYEQYF	TGTGCCAGCAGCCAGCGAGGGACTAGCGGCATCTACGAGCAGTACTTC
TRBV5-1	TRBJ2-5	16	.	TRBD2	CASSPRPSGRQETQYF	TGCGCCAGCAGCCCTCGACCTAGCGGCCGCCAAGAGACCCAGTACTTC
TRBV6-6	TRBJ2-7	16	.	TRBD1	CASSYRREGAEIGQYF	TGTGCCAGCAGTTACCGTCGTGAGGGGGCCGAAATAGGGCAGTACTTC
TRBV3-1/TRBV3-2	TRBJ2-3	16	.	.	CASSQGFSGFTDTQYF	TGTGCCAGCAGCCAAGGGTTTAGCGGATTCACAGATACGCAGTATTTT
TRBV11-2	TRBJ2-7	14	.	TRBD2	CASSSERGSYEQYF	TGTGCCAGCAGCTCAGAGCGGGGGTCCTACGAGCAGTACTTC
TRBV28	TRBJ1-4	16	once	TRBD1	CASSSRTGGANEKLFF	TGTGCCAGCAGTAGCAGAACAGGGGGCGCTAATGAAAAACTGTTTTTT
TRBV5-1	TRBJ1-2	14	.	.	CASSLGQSNYGYTF	TGCGCCAGCAGCTTGGGGCAGTCTAACTATGGCTACACCTTC
TRBV7-8	TRBJ2-1	14	few	TRBD2	CASKETSGKYEQFF	TGTGCCAGCAAGGAGACTAGCGGGAAGTATGAGCAGTTCTTC
TRBV11-3	TRBJ2-1	17	.	TRBD2	CASSLQGGLAESDEQFF	TGTGCCAGCAGCTTACAGGGGGGACTAGCGGAGTCGGATGAGCAGTTCTTC
TRBV3-1/TRBV3-2	TRBJ2-1	14	.	.	CASTPSGNNNEQFF	TGTGCCAGCACGCCAAGCGGAAACAACAATGAGCAGTTCTTC
TRBV6-6	TRBJ2-3	13	once	.	CASSYPDRDTQYF	TGTGCCAGCAGTTACCCCGATCGGGATACGCAGTATTTT
TRBV3-1/TRBV3-2	TRBJ2-7	16	once	.	CASSPVGAKLPYEQYF	TGTGCCAGCAGCCCAGTTGGGGCAAAGCTTCCCTACGAGCAGTACTTC
TRBV10-3	TRBJ2-7	17	.	TRBD2	CAISADGGLARPTEQYF	TGTGCCATCAGTGCGGATGGGGGACTAGCGCGACCTACGGAGCAGTACTTC
TRBV19	TRBJ2-5	11	once	.	CASSREETQYF	TGTGCCAGTAGCCGGGAAGAGACCCAGTACTTC
TRBV12-5	TRBJ1-3	18	.	.	CASGLNVGRGFSGNTIYF	TGTGCTAGTGGTTTGAATGTAGGCCGGGGATTCTCTGGAAACACCATATATTTT
TRBV7-2	TRBJ2-7	11	.	.	CASSLSYEQYF	TGTGCCAGCAGCCTCTCCTACGAGCAGTACTTC
TRBV28	TRBJ1-4	14	.	.	CASSWGGTNEKLFF	TGTGCCAGCAGTTGGGGGGGAACTAATGAAAAACTGTTTTTT
TRBV10-2	TRBJ1-1	13	.	.	CASTLGGNTEAFF	TGCGCCAGTACGTTGGGGGGAAACACTGAAGCTTTCTTT